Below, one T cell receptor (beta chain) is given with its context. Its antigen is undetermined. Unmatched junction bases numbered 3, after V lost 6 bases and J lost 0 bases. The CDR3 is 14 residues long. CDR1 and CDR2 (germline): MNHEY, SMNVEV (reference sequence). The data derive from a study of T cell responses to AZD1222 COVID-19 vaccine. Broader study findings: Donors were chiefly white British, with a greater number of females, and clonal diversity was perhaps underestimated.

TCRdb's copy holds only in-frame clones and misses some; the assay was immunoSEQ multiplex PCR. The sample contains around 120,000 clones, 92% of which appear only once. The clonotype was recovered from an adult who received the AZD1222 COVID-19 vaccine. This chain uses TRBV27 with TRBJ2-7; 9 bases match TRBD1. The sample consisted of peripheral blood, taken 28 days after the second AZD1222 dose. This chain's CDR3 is CASSQGQGSYEQYF. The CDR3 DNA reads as TGTGCCAGCAGCCAGGGACAGGGCTCCTACGAGCAGTACTTC.